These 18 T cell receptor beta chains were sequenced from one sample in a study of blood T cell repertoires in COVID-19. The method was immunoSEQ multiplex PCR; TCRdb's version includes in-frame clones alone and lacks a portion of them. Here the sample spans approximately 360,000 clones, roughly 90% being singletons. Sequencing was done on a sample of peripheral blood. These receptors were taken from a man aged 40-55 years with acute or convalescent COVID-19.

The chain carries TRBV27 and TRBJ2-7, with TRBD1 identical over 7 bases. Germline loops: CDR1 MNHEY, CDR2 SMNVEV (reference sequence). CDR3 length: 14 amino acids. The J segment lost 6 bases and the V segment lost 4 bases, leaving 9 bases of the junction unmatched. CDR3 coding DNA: TGTGCCAGCAGTTCGGACAGGTTTTCCCTCGAGCAGTACTTC. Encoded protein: CASSSDRFSLEQYF.

For the CDR3, the DNA is TGTGCCAGCAGTTTATTGGACTTAAACAATGAGCAGTTCTTC. This sequence encodes CASSLLDLNNEQFF. This chain links TRBV28 with TRBJ2-1, with D possibly TRBD2 on 5 matching bases. CDR1 and CDR2 (germline): MDHEN, SYDVKM. V lost 1 base, J lost 5 bases, and 9 bases lay in between. The CDR3 covers 14 residues.

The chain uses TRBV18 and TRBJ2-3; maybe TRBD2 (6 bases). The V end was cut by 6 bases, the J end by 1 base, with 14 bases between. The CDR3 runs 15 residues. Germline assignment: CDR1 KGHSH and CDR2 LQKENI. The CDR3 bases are TGTGCCAGCTCGGCGGGACTGGGGGGCACAGATACGCAGTATTTT. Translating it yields CASSAGLGGTDTQYF.

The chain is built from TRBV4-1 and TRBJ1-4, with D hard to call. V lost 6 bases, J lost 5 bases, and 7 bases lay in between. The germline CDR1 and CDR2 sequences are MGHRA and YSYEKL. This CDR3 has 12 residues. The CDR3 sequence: CASSQVNEKLFF. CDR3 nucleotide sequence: TGCGCCAGCAGTCAGGTGAATGAAAAACTGTTTTTT.

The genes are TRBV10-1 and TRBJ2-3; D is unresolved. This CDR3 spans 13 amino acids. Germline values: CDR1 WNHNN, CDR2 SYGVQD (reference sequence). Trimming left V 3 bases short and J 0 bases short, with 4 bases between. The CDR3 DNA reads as TGCGCCAGCAGTGACCCTAGCACAGATACGCAGTATTTT. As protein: CASSDPSTDTQYF.

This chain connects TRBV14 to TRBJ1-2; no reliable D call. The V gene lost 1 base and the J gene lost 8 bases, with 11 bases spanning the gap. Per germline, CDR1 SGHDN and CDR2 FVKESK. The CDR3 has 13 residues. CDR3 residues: CASSQGRTGGYTF. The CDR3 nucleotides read TGTGCCAGCAGCCAAGGGAGAACTGGGGGCTACACCTTC. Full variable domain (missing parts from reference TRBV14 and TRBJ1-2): EAGVTQFPSHSVIEKGQTVTLRCDPISGHDNLYWYRRVMGKEIKFLLHFVKESKQDESGMPNNRFLAERTGGTYSTLKVQPAELEDSGVYFCASSQGRTGGYTFGSGTRLTVV.

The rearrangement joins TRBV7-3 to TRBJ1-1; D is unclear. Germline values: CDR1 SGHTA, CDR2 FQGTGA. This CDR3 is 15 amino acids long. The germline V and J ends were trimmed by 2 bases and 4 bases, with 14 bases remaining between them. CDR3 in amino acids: CASSLSLWAGTEAFF. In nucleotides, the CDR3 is TGTGCCAGCAGCTTATCTCTCTGGGCGGGCACTGAAGCTTTCTTT.

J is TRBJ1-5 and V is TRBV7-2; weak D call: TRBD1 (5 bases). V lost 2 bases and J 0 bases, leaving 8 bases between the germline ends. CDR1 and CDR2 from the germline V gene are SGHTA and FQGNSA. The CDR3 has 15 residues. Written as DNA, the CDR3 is TGTGCCAGCAGCTTATTCAGGGATAGCAATCAGCCCCAGCATTTT. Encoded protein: CASSLFRDSNQPQHF.

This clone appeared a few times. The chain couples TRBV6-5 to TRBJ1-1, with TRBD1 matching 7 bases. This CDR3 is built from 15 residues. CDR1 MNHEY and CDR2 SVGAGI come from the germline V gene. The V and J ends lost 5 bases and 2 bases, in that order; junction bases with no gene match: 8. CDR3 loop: CASSRTGPPNTEAFF. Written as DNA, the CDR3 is TGTGCCAGCAGTAGGACAGGCCCTCCAAACACTGAAGCTTTCTTT.

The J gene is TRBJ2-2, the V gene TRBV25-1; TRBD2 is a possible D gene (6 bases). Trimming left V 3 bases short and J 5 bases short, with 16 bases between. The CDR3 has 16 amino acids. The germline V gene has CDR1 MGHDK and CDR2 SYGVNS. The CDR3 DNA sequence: TGTGCCAGCAGTGATCCCCGACTAGTTCCTACCGGGGAGCTGTTTTTT. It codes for CASSDPRLVPTGELFF.

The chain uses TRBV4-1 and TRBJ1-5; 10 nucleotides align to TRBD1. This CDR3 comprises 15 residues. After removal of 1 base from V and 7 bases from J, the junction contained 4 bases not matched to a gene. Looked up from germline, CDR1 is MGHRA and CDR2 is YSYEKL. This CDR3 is CASSQADRGRQPQHF. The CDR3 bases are TGCGCCAGCAGCCAAGCAGACAGGGGGCGGCAGCCCCAGCATTTT.

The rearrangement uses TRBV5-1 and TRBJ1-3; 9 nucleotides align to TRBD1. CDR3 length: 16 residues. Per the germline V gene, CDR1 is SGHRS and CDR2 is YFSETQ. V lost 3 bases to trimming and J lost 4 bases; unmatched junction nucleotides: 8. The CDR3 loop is CASSSSGTGLGNTIYF. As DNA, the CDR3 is TGCGCCAGCAGCTCATCCGGGACAGGGCTAGGAAACACCATATATTTT.

The CDR3 DNA follows: TGTGCCAGCAGCGCCCGGACTAGCGGGAGGTTTAAGACCCAGTACTTC. It encodes CASSARTSGRFKTQYF. V usage is TRBV11-2 and J usage is TRBJ2-5, with 14 positions matching TRBD2. Germline V gene sequence: CDR1 SGHAT, CDR2 FQNNGV. V gave up 5 bases and J gave up 6 bases; unmatched junction bases: 8. The CDR3 extends over 16 amino acids.

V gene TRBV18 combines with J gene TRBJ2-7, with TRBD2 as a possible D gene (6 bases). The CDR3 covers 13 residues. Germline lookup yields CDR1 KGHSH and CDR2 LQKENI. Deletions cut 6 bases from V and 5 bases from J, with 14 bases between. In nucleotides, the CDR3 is TGTGCCAGCTCCGACGGCGGGAACCACGAGCAGTACTTC. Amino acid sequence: CASSDGGNHEQYF.

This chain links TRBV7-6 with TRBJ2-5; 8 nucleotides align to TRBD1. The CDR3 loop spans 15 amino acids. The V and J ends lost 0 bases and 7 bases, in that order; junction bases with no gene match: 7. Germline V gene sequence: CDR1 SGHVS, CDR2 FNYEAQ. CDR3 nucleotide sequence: TGTGCCAGCAGCTTAGCTGGGACAGGCAAATCGACCCAGTACTTC. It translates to CASSLAGTGKSTQYF.

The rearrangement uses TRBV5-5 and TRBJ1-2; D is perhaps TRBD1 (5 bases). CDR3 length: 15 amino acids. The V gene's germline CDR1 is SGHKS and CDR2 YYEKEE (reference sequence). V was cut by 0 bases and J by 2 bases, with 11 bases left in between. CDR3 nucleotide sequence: TGTGCCAGCAGCTTGGGACAGCCTAAAAACTATGGCTACACCTTC. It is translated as CASSLGQPKNYGYTF.

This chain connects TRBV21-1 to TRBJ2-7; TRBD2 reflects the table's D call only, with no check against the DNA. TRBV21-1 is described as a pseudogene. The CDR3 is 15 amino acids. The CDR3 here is CASSSWTSGNYEQYF. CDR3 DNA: TGTGCCAGCAGCAGCTGGACTAGCGGGAACTACGAGCAGTACTTC.

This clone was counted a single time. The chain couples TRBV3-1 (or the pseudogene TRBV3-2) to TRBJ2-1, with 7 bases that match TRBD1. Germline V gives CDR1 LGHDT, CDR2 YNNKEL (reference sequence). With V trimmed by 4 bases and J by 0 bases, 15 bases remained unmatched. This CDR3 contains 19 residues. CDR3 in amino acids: CASSLTIVLDRSSYNEQFF. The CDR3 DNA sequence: TGTGCCAGCAGCCTAACCATTGTATTGGACAGGAGCTCCTACAATGAGCAGTTCTTC.